These T cell receptor beta chains were read from a single sample in a study of blood T cells in healthy people across ages. TCRdb called the 5' RACE reads again in MiXCR, with one record for every CDR3 protein. The sample comprises some 1.4 million distinct CDR3 sequences, about 40% of which are singletons, and roughly 7.9% rests with the top ten. The specimen was blood. These receptors all come from a woman aged 18-30 years in good health. Both conserved end residues are part of each CDR3. A D gene is named only where the DNA matches it firmly. Clone size, where shown, is once, few, many, or a class for clones that have expanded.

size	D	V	J	DNA	CDR3
many	.	TRBV5-5	TRBJ1-5	TGTGCCAGCAGCTTGGTGGATCTGGGATTTAGCAATCAGCCCCAGCATTTT	CASSLVDLGFSNQPQHF
.	.	TRBV6-4	TRBJ2-6	TGTGCCAGCATGTCCCGGAGCTCTGGGGCCAACGTCCTGACTTTC	CASMSRSSGANVLTF
.	TRBD2	TRBV4-2	TRBJ2-4	TGTGCCAGCAGCCTAGGGGAGACTAGGGAGGGCATTCAGTACTTC	CASSLGETREGIQYF
.	TRBD2	TRBV20-1	TRBJ2-3	TGCGGTGCCTCCTCGGGACTAGCGGCAGATACGCAGTATTTT	CGASSGLAADTQYF
few	.	TRBV6-1	TRBJ1-2	TGTGCCAGCAGCGATGGACGCGGCTATGGCTACACCTTC	CASSDGRGYGYTF
.	.	TRBV18	TRBJ1-6	TGTGCCAGCTCACCCACAGTAACGTCCTCATCAGGGTTGCGGAATTCACCCCTCCACTTT	CASSPTVTSSSGLRNSPLHF
.	.	TRBV7-2	TRBJ2-2	TGTGCCAGCAGCCGGGCGGGGTCTTGGCCCGGGGAGCTGTTTTTT	CASSRAGSWPGELFF
few	.	TRBV14	TRBJ2-3	TGTGCCAGCAGCCAAGGTCCGGGACTCTCCACAGATACGCAGTATTTT	CASSQGPGLSTDTQYF
.	TRBD2	TRBV6-5	TRBJ2-7	TGTGCCAGCAGTTTCCCCGGGACTAGCGGGACCTACGAGCAGTACTTC	CASSFPGTSGTYEQYF
few	TRBD1	TRBV2	TRBJ1-5	TGTGCCAGCAGTGATCTCCTGACAGGGTATAGCAATCAGCCCCAGCATTTT	CASSDLLTGYSNQPQHF
.	TRBD1	TRBV27	TRBJ2-3	TGTGCCAGCAGTCCGTTAACCACCGGGACAGCCAGGAATACGCAGTATTTT	CASSPLTTGTARNTQYF
.	.	TRBV7-2	TRBJ2-5	TGTGCCAGCAGCCCAAAGATTTGGGGGACTGCCATCCAAGAGACCCAGTACTTC	CASSPKIWGTAIQETQYF
.	.	TRBV7-2	TRBJ2-5	TGTGCCAGCAGCTCCTACTCAGGGTCCTGGTACTTC	CASSSYSGSWYF
.	.	TRBV2	TRBJ2-3	TGTGCCAGCATGAAGTTCGAGACAGATACGCAGTATTTT	CASMKFETDTQYF
.	.	TRBV11-2	TRBJ2-4	TGTGCCAGCAGCTCCCAGGGGAGGGCCCTCCTTGAAGAGCAGTACTTC	CASSSQGRALLEEQYF
few	.	TRBV7-2	TRBJ2-1	TGTGCCAGCAGCGCAACCGGGTATCTCGCCTACAATGAGCAGTTCTTC	CASSATGYLAYNEQFF
.	.	TRBV7-9	TRBJ1-3	TGTGCCAGCAGCCCACGGAACCACTCTGGAAACACCATATATTTT	CASSPRNHSGNTIYF
few	.	TRBV12-3/TRBV12-4	TRBJ2-4	TGTGCCAGCAGTTGGACAGAAAACATTCAGTACTTC	CASSWTENIQYF
few	.	TRBV12-3/TRBV12-4	TRBJ2-5	TGTGCCAGCAGGGGGTCCTTAGCGGAGACCCAGTACTTC	CASRGSLAETQYF
few	TRBD2	TRBV11-3	TRBJ2-1	TGTGCCAGCAGCCAACCTAGCGGGCTTTACAATGAGCAGTTCTTC	CASSQPSGLYNEQFF
few	TRBD2	TRBV29-1	TRBJ2-7	TGCAGCGCGTCCGGGGGGTGGGAGCAGTACTTC	CSASGGWEQYF
.	.	TRBV25-1	TRBJ1-2	TGTGCCAGCAGTGAAGATGGGGGTACGTGGGGCTACACCTTC	CASSEDGGTWGYTF
.	.	TRBV12-3/TRBV12-4	TRBJ1-2	TGTGCCAGCACCTCACGAAAACAGCTCTATGGCTACACCTTC	CASTSRKQLYGYTF
.	.	TRBV10-2	TRBJ1-4	TGCGCCAGCAGGCCCAGGGGCCCTAATGAAAAACTGTTTTTT	CASRPRGPNEKLFF
few	TRBD2	TRBV20-1	TRBJ2-5	TGCAGTGCTAGTCTAACTAGCGGGAGCGAGGGGCTGTACTTC	CSASLTSGSEGLYF
.	.	TRBV21-1	TRBJ2-6	TGTGCCAGCAAGATGGGTCCTGGGGCCAACGTCCTGACTTTC	CASKMGPGANVLTF
few	.	TRBV7-9	TRBJ2-5	TGTGCCAGCACCAGGGCAGGGAGGATTGAGACCCAGTACTTC	CASTRAGRIETQYF
many	TRBD1	TRBV29-1	TRBJ1-2	TGCAGCGACGCCGAGACAGGGTCGGACTACACCTTC	CSDAETGSDYTF
once	.	TRBV5-6	TRBJ1-1	TGTGCCAGCAACGCCGGTACTGAAGCTTTCTTT	CASNAGTEAFF
.	.	TRBV4-1	TRBJ1-4	TGCGCCAGCAGCCAAGGGGCCATCGCAACTAATGAAAAACTGTTTTTT	CASSQGAIATNEKLFF
.	.	TRBV4-1	TRBJ1-1	TGCGCCAGCAGCCGAGACCCGGGGGCTGAAGCTTTCTTT	CASSRDPGAEAFF
.	TRBD1	TRBV4-1	TRBJ1-2	TGCGCCAGCAGCCAAGTATGGGACAGGGAACCTCTGGGCTACACCTTC	CASSQVWDREPLGYTF
few	TRBD2	TRBV20-1	TRBJ2-7	TGCAGTGCTAGAGATATTGGAGTAGCGGGAGGTGGGAGCTCCTACGAGCAGTACTTC	CSARDIGVAGGGSSYEQYF
few	.	TRBV20-1	TRBJ1-2	TGCAGTAGACAGCATCGCTATGGCTACACCTTC	CSRQHRYGYTF
.	TRBD2	TRBV27	TRBJ2-3	TGTGCCAGCACCCAAAACGGTTTGGGGGGGTATATGCAGTATTTT	CASTQNGLGGYMQYF
.	.	TRBV5-1	TRBJ1-2	TGCGCCGGACCCAGGGGTCATCCGGGACGTACGAACTATGGCTACACCTTC	CAGPRGHPGRTNYGYTF
.	.	TRBV20-1	TRBJ1-2	TGCAGTGCTAGAGTTTCAGGGAAGGTATGGGGCTACACCTTC	CSARVSGKVWGYTF
.	TRBD1	TRBV14	TRBJ2-7	TGTGCCAGCAGCGGAAGACAGGGGAATACCTACGAGCAGTACTTC	CASSGRQGNTYEQYF
.	TRBD1	TRBV20-1	TRBJ2-1	TGCAGTGCTAGGGGGGACAGGGCCAACAATGAGCAGTTCTTC	CSARGDRANNEQFF
few	TRBD2	TRBV6-6	TRBJ2-3	TGTGCCAGCACCCAGGCCGGCGGGGGGTGGTCAGATACGCAGTATTTT	CASTQAGGGWSDTQYF
few	.	TRBV2	TRBJ1-4	TGTGCCAGCAGTGAGAAGGAGGGTACCGAAAAACTGTTTTTT	CASSEKEGTEKLFF
.	.	TRBV5-4	TRBJ2-1	TGTGCCAGCAGCCCCGAGCCGACAAGCTCCTACAATGAGCAGTTCTTC	CASSPEPTSSYNEQFF
.	.	TRBV20-1	TRBJ2-3	TGCAGTGCTAGAGATAGTAAGGGAAACACAGATACGCAGTATTTT	CSARDSKGNTDTQYF
many	TRBD1	TRBV12-3/TRBV12-4	TRBJ1-2	TGTGCCAGCAGTTCTAGGACAGGATCTAACTATGGCTACACCTTC	CASSSRTGSNYGYTF
.	.	TRBV4-2	TRBJ2-1	TGTGCCAGCAGCCAAGCGGAGGGGATCTACAATGAGCAGTTCTTC	CASSQAEGIYNEQFF
few	.	TRBV27	TRBJ2-7	TGTGCCAGCAGTAGGTCGGGCCTCAGCTCCTACGAGCAGTACTTC	CASSRSGLSSYEQYF
.	.	TRBV5-1	TRBJ2-3	TGCGCCAGCAGCGCCGGGGTTCGAGGCACAGATACGCAGTATTTT	CASSAGVRGTDTQYF
few	.	TRBV20-1	TRBJ1-2	TGCAGTGCTAGAGACCCTTGGAGAGGGCTGGTTAGGGGCTATGGCTACACCTTC	CSARDPWRGLVRGYGYTF
.	TRBD1	TRBV20-1	TRBJ2-4	TGCAGTGCTAGAGATCGACAGGGGGCAAACATTCAGTACTTC	CSARDRQGANIQYF
.	TRBD1	TRBV14	TRBJ2-1	TGTGCCAGCAGCCAAGGGTTGGGACAGGGACGACTATCGAAGTTCTTC	CASSQGLGQGRLSKFF
.	TRBD1	TRBV7-9	TRBJ2-7	TGTGCCAGCAGCTCGGACAGGGAATACAACGAGCAGTACTTC	CASSSDREYNEQYF
.	TRBD1	TRBV27	TRBJ1-5	TGTGGGACAGGGCGAAATCAGCCCCAGCATTTT	CGTGRNQPQHF
.	.	TRBV20-1	TRBJ1-5	TGCAGTGCTAGAGTTCAGGCCCTGGGCCATCAGCCCCAGCATTTT	CSARVQALGHQPQHF
.	.	TRBV20-1	TRBJ2-5	TGCAGTGCTAGAGAGCGGGAACACCAAGAGACCCAGTACTTC	CSAREREHQETQYF
once	TRBD1	TRBV27	TRBJ1-5	TGTACCAGCAGTCCTACCCAGGGGGGTCAGCCCCAGCATTTT	CTSSPTQGGQPQHF
.	.	TRBV6-4	TRBJ2-3	TGTGCCAGCGGGGCTAGCGTAACAGATACGCAGTATTTT	CASGASVTDTQYF
.	TRBD1	TRBV3-1	TRBJ2-4	TGTGCCAGCAGCCAAGAGACTTACGCGGGACAGGGGATAGGAAACATTCAGTACTTC	CASSQETYAGQGIGNIQYF
.	TRBD2	TRBV11-2	TRBJ2-1	TGTGCCAGCAGCTTCACCGGGACTAGCGGGGCTGATGAGCAGTTCTTC	CASSFTGTSGADEQFF
few	.	TRBV4-2	TRBJ2-5	TGTGCCAGCAGCCTAAACCTGGGGACGACGTACCAAGAGACCCAGTACTTC	CASSLNLGTTYQETQYF